The 27 T cell receptor beta chains in this list originate from one sample, sequenced in a study of cytomegalovirus exposure and HLA in healthy donors. Using immunoSEQ multiplex PCR, the repertoire was profiled, and TCRdb retains in-frame clones only, with some absent. The sample carries 130,000 or so clones, over 85% recorded once. The sequencing sample was made of PBMCs. The receptors shown here come from a man between 25 and 39 years old in good health and CMV-seronegative.

The V call is TRBV5-1, the J call TRBJ1-6, with 8 bases that match TRBD1. V dropped 4 bases and J dropped 9; count of bases not matched to a gene: 12. From germline, CDR1 is SGHRS and CDR2 YFSETQ. The CDR3 is made up of 16 amino acids. CDR3 in amino acids: CASSPQQGALGSPLHF. CDR3 sequence (DNA): TGCGCCAGCAGCCCGCAGCAGGGGGCACTAGGTTCACCCCTCCACTTT. The variable domain in full, with the rest retrieved from reference TRBV5-1 and TRBJ1-6, is KAGVTQTPRYLIKTRGQQVTLSCSPISGHRSVSWYQQTPGQGLQFLFEYFSETQRNKGNFPGRFSGRQFSNSRSEMNVSTLELGDSALYLCASSPQQGALGSPLHFGNGTRLTVT.

The rearrangement links TRBV5-6 to TRBJ1-2; D might be TRBD1 (6 bases). V lost 1 base and J 3 bases, leaving 19 bases between the germline ends. This CDR3 is built from 17 residues. Germline CDR1 and CDR2: SGHDT and YYEEEE. The CDR3 reads CASSLFSRQAGDYGYTF. CDR3 DNA: TGTGCCAGCAGCTTGTTTTCCCGACAGGCTGGTGACTATGGCTACACCTTC.

The chain recombines TRBV6-5 with TRBJ2-1; no reliable D call. The CDR3 sequence is 13 residues long. V shed 7 bases and J shed 9 bases, with 16 bases lying between them. Germline-derived CDR1 and CDR2 are MNHEY and SVGAGI. CDR3 region: CASNRVLLSEQFF. The CDR3 coding sequence is TGTGCCAGCAATCGTGTCCTCCTTAGTGAGCAGTTCTTC.

This clone was detected once. The chain carries TRBV5-1 and TRBJ2-2, with 8 bases matching TRBD1. Germline assignment: CDR1 SGHRS and CDR2 YFSETQ. Trimming took 4 bases from V and 5 from J; bases not matched to a gene: 13. This CDR3 has 17 residues. CDR3 amino acids: CASSHYRTGISTGELFF. The CDR3 DNA is TGCGCCAGCAGCCACTACCGGACAGGGATATCGACCGGGGAGCTGTTTTTT.

This chain connects TRBV6-6 to TRBJ2-7; 7 nucleotides agree with TRBD1. Trimming cost V 5 bases and J 2 bases; bases outside gene matches: 9. The CDR3 consists of 15 residues. Germline lookup yields CDR1 MNHNY and CDR2 SVGAGI (reference sequence). Written as DNA, the CDR3 is TGTGCCAGCAGTGGGTGGAGGACAGGAGCCTACGAGCAGTACTTC. Translation gives CASSGWRTGAYEQYF.

As for this clone: Other DNA variants within this sample encode the same CDR3. The chain couples TRBV18 to TRBJ2-7, with a weak D call TRBD2 (6 bases). Between the trimmed V and J ends, which lost 6 bases and 0 bases, there was a span of 15 bases. The CDR3 has 15 amino acids. In germline, CDR1 is KGHSH, CDR2 LQKENI. The CDR3 sequence is CASSPGTGSSYEQYF. The CDR3 DNA sequence: TGTGCCAGCTCGCCCGGGACTGGGAGCTCCTACGAGCAGTACTTC. The whole variable domain, remainder taken from reference TRBV18 and TRBJ2-7, is NAGVMQNPRHLVRRRGQEARLRCSPMKGHSHVYWYRQLPEEGLKFMVYLQKENIIDESGMPKERFSAEFPKEGPSILRIQQVVRGDSAAYFCASSPGTGSSYEQYFGPGTRLTVT.

The CDR3 region is CASSLRGLPYEQYF. The CDR3 bases are TGCGCCAGCAGCTTAAGGGGGCTCCCCTACGAGCAGTACTTC. This chain connects TRBV5-1 to TRBJ2-7; 7 bases map to TRBD1. The V segment lost 2 bases and the J segment 2 bases; nucleotides outside the gene matches: 4. The CDR3 is made up of 14 amino acids. Germline lookup yields CDR1 SGHRS and CDR2 YFSETQ. Full variable domain (rest looked up from reference TRBV5-1 and TRBJ2-7): KAGVTQTPRYLIKTRGQQVTLSCSPISGHRSVSWYQQTPGQGLQFLFEYFSETQRNKGNFPGRFSGRQFSNSRSEMNVSTLELGDSALYLCASSLRGLPYEQYFGPGTRLTVT.

This sequence joins TRBV28 and TRBJ2-7; 8 bases agree with TRBD1. V dropped 7 bases and J dropped 6; count of bases not matched to a gene: 11. There are 14 residues in the CDR3. Germline V gene data show CDR1 as MDHEN and CDR2 as SYDVKM. CDR3 in amino acids: CASKWQGAASEQYF. CDR3 nucleotide sequence: TGTGCCAGCAAATGGCAGGGGGCAGCCAGCGAGCAGTACTTC.

This chain links TRBV21-1 with TRBJ2-7; no DNA check was done on the table's D call, TRBD2. TRBV21-1 is noted as a pseudogene. There are 19 residues in the CDR3. The CDR3 loop is CASSARGRASGLFPYEQYF. The CDR3 coding sequence is TGTGCCAGCAGCGCCAGGGGAAGGGCTAGCGGACTCTTCCCCTACGAGCAGTACTTC.

The V gene is TRBV19, the J gene TRBJ2-7, with 9 bases that match TRBD1. Losses at the gene ends were 7 bases for V and 4 bases for J; bases not matched to a gene: 14. The CDR3 sequence is 16 residues long. Germline V gene lookup returns CDR1 LNHDA and CDR2 SQIVND (reference sequence). CDR3 DNA sequence: TGTGCCAGTACCCCACCCGCCGGGACAGGGAGATACGAGCAGTACTTC. It yields the protein CASTPPAGTGRYEQYF.

The rearrangement uses TRBV5-4 and TRBJ1-2; the match to TRBD1 covers 7 bases. CDR1 SGHNT and CDR2 YYREEE come from the germline V gene (reference sequence). V dropped 0 bases and J dropped 4; count of bases not matched to a gene: 3. The CDR3 contains 14 residues. CDR3 DNA: TGTGCCAGCAGCTTGGATGCAGGGGGCTATGGCTACACCTTC. Amino acid sequence: CASSLDAGGYGYTF. Complete variable domain (other parts from reference TRBV5-4 and TRBJ1-2): ETGVTQSPTHLIKTRGQQVTLRCSSQSGHNTVSWYQQALGQGPQFIFQYYREEENGRGNFPPRFSGLQFPNYSSELNVNALELDDSALYLCASSLDAGGYGYTFGSGTRLTVV.

The rearrangement joins TRBV19 to TRBJ1-2, with D possibly being TRBD1 (6 bases). The germline CDR1 and CDR2 sequences are LNHDA and SQIVND (reference sequence). The CDR3 has 15 residues. V lost 3 bases to trimming and J lost 4 bases, with 15 bases between them. CDR3 region: CASSMRQESLYGYTF. CDR3 DNA: TGTGCCAGTAGTATGCGACAGGAATCCCTCTATGGCTACACCTTC.

The V and J genes are TRBV5-8 and TRBJ2-7; D perhaps matches TRBD2 (6 bases). Germline V gene data show CDR1 as SGHTS and CDR2 as YDEGEE. V lost 1 base and J 8 bases, leaving 19 bases between the germline ends. The CDR3 covers 15 residues. DNA for the CDR3: TGTGCCAGCAGCTTGCGGCCTAGCGAATGGGTCAAGCAGTACTTC. This encodes CASSLRPSEWVKQYF.

The V and J genes are TRBV9 and TRBJ1-4, with 7 bases identical to TRBD1. J was trimmed by 5 bases and V by 0 bases; bases with no gene match: 7. The CDR3 sequence is 16 residues long. CDR1 and CDR2 from the germline V gene are SGDLS and YYNGEE. The CDR3 loop is CASSVAATGSNEKLFF. CDR3 DNA sequence: TGTGCCAGCAGCGTAGCTGCGACAGGGTCCAATGAAAAACTGTTTTTT.

This sequence joins TRBV4-1 and TRBJ1-1; D call uncertain. The CDR3 extends over 14 amino acids. Trimming stripped 1 base from V and 2 bases from J, with 8 bases between. CDR1 and CDR2 (germline): MGHRA, YSYEKL. Here the CDR3 DNA reads TGCGCCAGCAGCCAAGGACCGGGTAACACTGAAGCTTTCTTT. Translating it yields CASSQGPGNTEAFF.

V gene TRBV7-6 combines with J gene TRBJ2-7, with 11 positions matching TRBD1. CDR1 is SGHVS, CDR2 FNYEAQ, per germline. V trimming: 5 bases; J trimming: 2 bases; junction bases outside the gene matches: 2. CDR3 length: 14 residues. The CDR3 spells CASSTGQGAYEQYF. The DNA of the CDR3 is TGTGCCAGCAGCACGGGACAGGGGGCCTACGAGCAGTACTTC.

The chain is built from TRBV5-6 and TRBJ2-1; 10 nucleotides agree with TRBD1. Trimming took 6 bases from V and 9 from J; bases not matched to a gene: 15. The CDR3 length is 16 residues. Germline CDR1 and CDR2: SGHDT and YYEEEE. This chain's CDR3 is CASNFRDRGRGGEQFF. In DNA form, the CDR3 reads TGTGCCAGCAACTTCCGAGACAGGGGGCGCGGTGGTGAGCAGTTCTTC.

V gene TRBV14 combines with J gene TRBJ2-7, with a weak D call TRBD1 (6 bases). The germline CDR1 and CDR2 sequences are SGHDN and FVKESK. The CDR3 covers 16 residues. V lost 0 bases to trimming and J lost 0 bases, with 12 bases between them. Written as DNA, the CDR3 is TGTGCCAGCAGCCAAGATCAGGGGAGATCCTCCTACGAGCAGTACTTC. This gives the protein CASSQDQGRSSYEQYF.

The chain combines TRBV5-1 with TRBJ2-7, with D tentatively TRBD2 (6 bases). CDR1 and CDR2 (germline): SGHRS, YFSETQ. Trimming took 2 bases from V and 2 from J, leaving 14 bases between them. The CDR3 consists of 15 residues. CDR3 in amino acids: CASSLYGRGAYEQYF. The CDR3, as DNA: TGCGCCAGCAGCTTATACGGGCGGGGAGCCTACGAGCAGTACTTC.

The chain employs TRBV6-7 and TRBJ1-2; 8 bases match TRBD1. TRBV6-7 falls under the ORF class, with uncertain function. The CDR3 totals 14 residues. Unmatched junction bases numbered 8, after V lost 8 bases and J lost 3 bases. The CDR3 DNA is TGTGCCAGCCTTCGGACAGGGAGGCACTATGGCTACACCTTC. Its translation is CASLRTGRHYGYTF.

This clone is a singleton in its sample. J is TRBJ2-7 and V is TRBV7-9; possible D gene TRBD1, 6 bases. The CDR3 is made up of 11 amino acids. CDR1 SEHNR and CDR2 FQNEAQ come from the germline V gene (reference sequence). Trimming removed 3 bases at V and 7 bases at J, with 7 bases between. The chain's CDR3 is CASSFGTEQYF. As DNA, the CDR3 is TGTGCCAGCAGCTTTGGGACAGAGCAGTACTTC.

A single count supports this clone. This chain uses TRBV9 with TRBJ2-7, with 7 nucleotides matching TRBD1. V lost 1 base and J lost 2; bases outside the gene matches: 6. Germline V lookup: CDR1 SGDLS, CDR2 YYNGEE. CDR3 size: 15 residues. The CDR3 nucleotides are TGTGCCAGCAGCGTACGCCGGGACAGTACCTACGAGCAGTACTTC. Encoded protein: CASSVRRDSTYEQYF.

The CDR3 region has the DNA TGTGCCAGCAGCCCCGGGAGAGAGGAGGGCTACGAGCAGTACTTC. This translates into CASSPGREEGYEQYF. This rearrangement joins TRBV21-1 to TRBJ2-7; TRBD2 is the table's D call and was not checked against the DNA. TRBV21-1 is labeled a pseudogene. This CDR3 spans 15 amino acids.

V and J are TRBV9 and TRBJ2-3, with TRBD2 matching over 8 bases. This CDR3 comprises 17 residues. Germline V CDR1 and CDR2: SGDLS, YYNGEE. V lost 0 bases to trimming and J lost 3 bases; unmatched junction nucleotides: 9. The CDR3 DNA reads as TGTGCCAGCAGCGTAGGACTCGGGGGGGCTTCTACAGATACGCAGTATTTT. It encodes CASSVGLGGASTDTQYF.

The gene calls are TRBV5-4 and TRBJ1-1, with a tentative D call TRBD1 (6 bases). Germline V gene lookup returns CDR1 SGHNT and CDR2 YYREEE (reference sequence). The V and J ends lost 1 base and 0 bases respectively, with 13 bases between them. This CDR3 spans 16 amino acids. CDR3 in DNA: TGTGCCAGCAGCTTGAACAGGGTGAGTTTGAACACTGAAGCTTTCTTT. It encodes CASSLNRVSLNTEAFF.

This chain joins TRBV4-2 and TRBJ2-3, with TRBD1 matching 9 bases. CDR1 is LGHNA, CDR2 YNFKEQ, per germline. V shed 4 bases and J 2 bases; nucleotides not matched to a gene: 7. CDR3 length: 16 amino acids. CDR3 loop: CASSLGTGNPTDTQYF. In DNA, the CDR3 is TGTGCCAGCAGCCTAGGGACAGGGAATCCCACAGATACGCAGTATTTT.

The CDR3 spells CASSILGEVHEQYF. The CDR3 DNA sequence: TGTGCCAGTAGTATACTAGGGGAGGTCCACGAGCAGTACTTC. V usage is TRBV19 and J usage is TRBJ2-7, with a possible D match to TRBD2 (6 bases). Germline loops: CDR1 LNHDA, CDR2 SQIVND (reference sequence). The CDR3 extends over 14 amino acids. V was shortened by 2 bases and J by 5 bases, with 13 bases between the two germline ends.